The clone carrying this T cell receptor beta chain came up a few times. Its specificity is unknown. The CDR3 is 15 residues long. Germline CDR1 MGHDK, CDR2 SYGVNS. Deletions cut 1 base from V and 1 base from J, with 11 bases between. The data are from a study of T cells in Graves' hyperthyroidism and ophthalmopathy. RNA transcripts yielded amplified TCR beta CDR3 regions. Carried out on the TCR CDR3, a first-round RT-PCR used the HTBI primer set. TCRdb reprocessed the multiplex PCR reads via MiXCR and lists one record per CDR3 protein. This sample has around 520,000 distinct CDR3 sequences; approximately 14% occur once, and the top ten carry 17%. Study observations and caveats: Most thyroid clonotypes expanded above 0.001 appeared in blood too. Ophthalmopathy was separated from stable hyperthyroidism by a 13 V-J model.

Hyperthyroidism was newly diagnosed in patients aged 18 to 65 (duration under 2 months). Sequenced: blood. The chain couples TRBV25-1 to TRBJ2-7; D gene ambiguous. This TCR derives from a woman aged 18-29 years with Graves' hyperthyroidism. The CDR3 here is CASSESGGGSYEQYF. DNA for the CDR3: TGTGCCAGCAGTGAATCGGGCGGCGGATCCTACGAGCAGTACTTC.